A selection of T cell receptor beta chains follows, all from one sample in a study of blood T cell repertoires in COVID-19. Libraries were prepared by immunoSEQ multiplex PCR; TCRdb keeps only in-frame clonotypes and omits some of them. The sample records fewer than 350,000 clones, about nine tenths being singletons. The source material was PBMCs or T cells enriched from blood (not recorded which). The receptors come from a woman in her thirties or forties who had recovered from COVID-19. Both conserved end residues are part of each CDR3. A D gene is named only where the DNA matches it firmly. Only some rows state a clone size, as once, few, many or a class for expanded clones.

size	D	V	J	CDR3	DNA
.	TRBD1	TRBV5-1	TRBJ1-2	CASSLEQGSGYTF	TGCGCCAGCAGCTTGGAACAGGGGAGTGGCTACACCTTC
.	.	TRBV7-2	TRBJ2-4	CASSPGWAKNIQYF	TGTGCCAGCAGCCCAGGTTGGGCCAAAAACATTCAGTACTTC
.	.	TRBV5-1	TRBJ2-1	CASSPTRDSLNEQFF	TGCGCCAGCAGCCCGACTCGAGACTCCCTGAATGAGCAGTTCTTC
.	TRBD2	TRBV19	TRBJ2-1	CASSTSGRYNEQFF	TGTGCCAGTAGTACCAGCGGGAGGTACAATGAGCAGTTCTTC
.	.	TRBV7-2	TRBJ2-1	CASSLVKRRYNEQFF	TGTGCCAGCAGCTTAGTGAAGCGGAGGTACAATGAGCAGTTCTTC
.	.	TRBV11-2	TRBJ1-2	CASSPLRRQDNYGYTF	TGTGCCAGCAGCCCGCTACGCCGACAGGACAACTATGGCTACACCTTC
.	TRBD1	TRBV7-3	TRBJ1-1	CASSLKAGGGTEAFF	TGTGCCAGCAGCTTAAAGGCAGGGGGAGGAACTGAAGCTTTCTTT
.	TRBD2	TRBV9	TRBJ2-1	CASSVGGTSGRAFVNEQFF	TGTGCCAGCAGCGTCGGCGGGACTAGCGGGAGGGCCTTTGTCAATGAGCAGTTCTTC
.	.	TRBV5-4	TRBJ1-1	CASSSGFEAFF	TGTGCCAGCAGCTCGGGATTTGAAGCTTTCTTT
.	TRBD1	TRBV29-1	TRBJ2-1	CSAGDDRDRDRIDEQFF	TGCAGCGCCGGAGACGACCGGGACAGGGATAGGATCGATGAGCAGTTCTTC
.	TRBD2	TRBV19	TRBJ2-7	CASSISGRADEQYF	TGTGCCAGTAGTATAAGCGGGAGGGCAGACGAGCAGTACTTC
.	.	TRBV6-1	TRBJ2-3	CASSDREGTDTQYF	TGTGCCAGCAGTGACAGGGAGGGCACAGATACGCAGTATTTT
.	TRBD1	TRBV5-5	TRBJ2-7	CASSFWTGANYEQYF	TGTGCCAGCAGCTTCTGGACAGGGGCAAACTACGAGCAGTACTTC
.	.	TRBV6-2/TRBV6-3	TRBJ1-5	CASSSGNQPQHF	TGTGCCAGCAGTTCGGGGAATCAGCCCCAGCATTTT
.	TRBD1	TRBV13	TRBJ2-6	CASSSGGPGANVLTF	TGTGCCAGCAGTTCAGGGGGCCCTGGGGCCAACGTCCTGACTTTC
.	TRBD1	TRBV23-1	TRBJ1-2	CASSRAGGEREAWYGTWLLITF	TGCGCCAGCAGTCGGGCAGGGGGCGAGCGCGAAGCCTGGTACGGAACTTGGTTATTGATCACCTTC
.	.	TRBV9	TRBJ1-3	CASSVANSYNTPRRLGNTIYF	TGTGCCAGCAGCGTAGCAAACAGCTATAATACTCCAAGGAGGTTGGGAAACACCATATATTTT
.	TRBD1	TRBV2	TRBJ1-2	CASGGSDGYTF	TGTGCCTCAGGGGGCAGTGATGGCTACACCTTC
.	TRBD2	TRBV6-1	TRBJ2-3	CASSEQRLAVGNTQYF	TGTGCCAGCAGTGAACAGCGTCTAGCGGTCGGAAATACGCAGTATTTT
.	TRBD1	TRBV25-1	TRBJ1-2	CASRRDRGEGYTF	TGTGCCAGCAGGCGAGACAGGGGCGAAGGCTACACCTTC
.	.	TRBV3-1/TRBV3-2	TRBJ2-1	CASSPPKGLGNEQFF	TGTGCCAGCAGCCCGCCCAAGGGGTTGGGGAATGAGCAGTTCTTC
.	.	TRBV7-3	TRBJ2-7	CASSPSGRGGGSYEQYF	TGTGCCAGCAGCCCATCAGGTCGGGGAGGGGGATCCTACGAGCAGTACTTC
.	TRBD2	TRBV18	TRBJ2-1	CASSPPFGDPASGEQFF	TGTGCCAGCTCACCACCGTTTGGGGACCCGGCTAGCGGGGAGCAGTTCTTC
.	TRBD2	TRBV4-2	TRBJ2-1	CASSQDYPGSGRVRGQFF	TGTGCCAGCAGCCAAGATTATCCAGGGAGCGGGAGAGTCCGGGGGCAGTTCTTC
.	TRBD2	TRBV6-5	TRBJ2-1	CASKRAGGHNEQFF	TGTGCCAGCAAACGAGCGGGAGGGCACAATGAGCAGTTCTTC
.	.	TRBV5-1	TRBJ2-7	CASSSLSGAMYEQYF	TGCGCCAGCAGCTCCCTTTCTGGGGCGATGTACGAGCAGTACTTC
.	TRBD1	TRBV18	TRBJ2-7	CASSPTGQSLGEQYF	TGTGCCAGCTCACCAACGGGACAGTCTCTCGGGGAGCAGTACTTC
few	.	TRBV20-1	TRBJ1-1	CSASRGGWAEAFF	TGCAGTGCTAGTAGGGGGGGCTGGGCTGAAGCTTTCTTT
.	TRBD1	TRBV14	TRBJ2-1	CASSQDIGGTGFNEQFF	TGTGCCAGCAGCCAAGACATCGGGGGGACAGGGTTCAATGAGCAGTTCTTC
.	.	TRBV6-1	TRBJ2-2	CASSEFRTVAGELFF	TGTGCCAGCAGTGAATTCCGTACAGTAGCCGGGGAGCTGTTTTTT
few	TRBD1	TRBV10-3	TRBJ2-7	CAISESGTGGYEQYF	TGTGCCATCAGTGAGTCTGGGACAGGGGGCTACGAGCAGTACTTC
.	TRBD2	TRBV2	TRBJ2-1	CASSAGLAGNEQFF	TGTGCCAGCAGTGCGGGACTAGCGGGAAATGAGCAGTTCTTC
.	.	TRBV21-1	TRBJ1-3	CASRDYRGFGENTIYF	TGTGCCAGCAGGGATTACAGGGGGTTTGGTGAAAACACCATATATTTT
.	.	TRBV27	TRBJ1-2	CASSSNGVRGYTF	TGTGCCAGCAGTAGTAACGGTGTGCGGGGCTACACCTTC
.	.	TRBV29-1	TRBJ2-3	CSVSTTGDDTQYF	TGCAGCGTGTCTACGACAGGAGACGATACGCAGTATTTT
.	TRBD2	TRBV2	TRBJ2-2	CASRLAGGGGELFF	TGTGCCAGCCGACTAGCGGGGGGTGGCGGGGAGCTGTTTTTT
.	TRBD1	TRBV4-2	TRBJ1-2	CASSQEQLGQGPGYTF	TGTGCCAGCAGCCAAGAGCAACTAGGACAGGGTCCTGGCTACACCTTC
.	.	TRBV6-2/TRBV6-3	TRBJ1-2	CASSYSRGPTNGYTF	TGTGCCAGCAGTTACTCGCGGGGGCCCACCAATGGCTACACCTTC
.	TRBD2	TRBV11-2	TRBJ2-7	CASSFSGGGLYEQYF	TGTGCCAGCAGTTTTAGCGGGGGGGGCCTGTACGAGCAGTACTTC
.	TRBD1	TRBV6-5	TRBJ1-2	CASSYPDRGRSLTF	TGTGCCAGCAGTTACCCGGACAGGGGGCGATCCCTCACCTTC
.	.	TRBV19	TRBJ1-5	CASSMTGQPQHF	TGTGCCAGTAGTATGACGGGGCAGCCCCAGCATTTT
.	.	TRBV15	TRBJ1-1	CATSGLNRDAFF	TGTGCCACCAGCGGATTAAACAGGGACGCTTTCTTT
.	.	TRBV21-1	TRBJ1-1	CASRSRDRGVSTEAFF	TGTGCCAGCAGAAGTCGGGACAGGGGGGTTAGTACTGAAGCTTTCTTT
.	.	TRBV2	TRBJ1-4	CASSGDSATNEKLFF	TGTGCCAGCAGCGGAGACAGTGCAACTAATGAAAAACTGTTTTTT
.	TRBD1	TRBV6-5	TRBJ1-5	CASSYPTGINQPQHF	TGTGCCAGCAGTTACCCGACAGGGATCAATCAGCCCCAGCATTTT
once	.	TRBV5-1	TRBJ2-1	CASSSGSLYNEQFF	TGCGCCAGCAGCTCGGGATCTCTTTACAATGAGCAGTTCTTC
.	.	TRBV7-9	TRBJ1-3	CASSPRAESSGNTIYF	TGTGCCAGCAGCCCGCGCGCCGAAAGCTCTGGAAACACCATATATTTT